The 25 T cell receptor beta chains below all came from one sample that was sequenced in a study of blood T cell repertoires in COVID-19. Clones were read by immunoSEQ multiplex PCR, and TCRdb kept only the in-frame ones, dropping some. The sample contains tens of thousands of clones, around four fifths of which appear only once. The sequencing sample was made of peripheral blood. The receptors derive from a middle-aged man with active COVID-19.

The rearrangement joins TRBV3-1 (or the pseudogene TRBV3-2) to TRBJ2-1; D might be TRBD1 (5 bases). This CDR3 spans 15 amino acids. Germline V gene sequence: CDR1 LGHDT, CDR2 YNNKEL (reference sequence). Trimming left V 4 bases short and J 7 bases short, with 17 bases between. This CDR3 is CASSPPHLKGNEQFF. In DNA form, the CDR3 reads TGTGCCAGCAGCCCGCCCCATCTCAAGGGGAATGAGCAGTTCTTC.

CDR3 in amino acids: CASSRATGERGTEAFF. In DNA form, the CDR3 reads TGTGCCAGCTCACGCGCGACAGGGGAGAGGGGCACTGAAGCTTTCTTT. This chain uses TRBV18 with TRBJ1-1; 8 nucleotides agree with TRBD1. After removal of 4 bases from V and 4 bases from J, the junction contained 11 bases not matched to a gene. The CDR3 is 16 amino acids. Looked up from germline, CDR1 is KGHSH and CDR2 is LQKENI.

This clone is a singleton in its sample. The chain recombines TRBV5-1 with TRBJ1-1; D ambiguous. CDR1 is SGHRS, CDR2 YFSETQ, per germline. Deletions cut 0 bases from V and 0 bases from J, with 15 bases between. The CDR3 has 17 amino acids. The CDR3 spells CASSLVGGMGMNTEAFF. CDR3 bases: TGCGCCAGCAGCTTGGTTGGAGGGATGGGTATGAACACTGAAGCTTTCTTT.

The chain is built from TRBV7-3 and TRBJ2-7, with D possibly matching TRBD1 (5 bases). Germline V gene data show CDR1 as SGHTA and CDR2 as FQGTGA. This CDR3 region has 13 residues. Deletions cut 4 bases from V and 0 bases from J, with 7 bases between. Here the CDR3 reads CASSYDSSYEQYF. CDR3 DNA sequence: TGTGCCAGCAGCTACGACAGCTCCTACGAGCAGTACTTC.

This clone has a single count. The V call is TRBV7-2, the J call TRBJ2-7; D is possibly TRBD1 (6 bases). CDR1 and CDR2 (germline): SGHTA, FQGNSA. There are 14 residues in the CDR3. V gave up 5 bases and J gave up 2 bases, with 13 bases separating them. The CDR3 region is CASSNRVATYEQYF. The CDR3 nucleotides read TGTGCCAGCAGCAACAGGGTAGCAACCTACGAGCAGTACTTC.

The rearrangement uses TRBV28 and TRBJ2-1, with 11 bases fitting TRBD2. Germline lookup yields CDR1 MDHEN and CDR2 SYDVKM. The CDR3 totals 15 residues. V trimming: 5 bases; J trimming: 4 bases; junction bases outside the gene matches: 4. The CDR3 here is CASSPPSGGYNEQFF. The CDR3 bases are TGTGCCAGCAGTCCCCCTAGCGGGGGGTACAATGAGCAGTTCTTC.

The chain carries TRBV4-1 and TRBJ2-1, with TRBD1 matching over 7 bases. The CDR3 is made up of 15 amino acids. J gave up 2 bases and V 4 bases, and 5 bases lay outside the gene matches. Germline V gene data show CDR1 as MGHRA and CDR2 as YSYEKL. In DNA, the CDR3 is TGCGCCAGCAGCCGGGACAGCCAGACCTACAATGAGCAGTTCTTC. The encoded protein is CASSRDSQTYNEQFF.

This chain connects TRBV6-2 or TRBV6-3 to TRBJ2-3; 8 bases match TRBD2. This CDR3 is 18 amino acids long. The germline CDR1 and CDR2 sequences are MNHEY and SVGEGT. The V gene end was trimmed by 6 bases and the J gene end by 0 bases; junction bases not matched to a gene: 14. The CDR3 DNA sequence: TGTGCCAGCAGCCGTCTCAACGGGAGGGCTTCTAGCACAGATACGCAGTATTTT. As protein: CASSRLNGRASSTDTQYF.

The sample holds a few counts of this clone. The J gene is TRBJ1-2, the V gene TRBV2; possibly TRBD1 for D (5 bases). From germline, CDR1 is SNHLY and CDR2 FYNNEI. The CDR3 is 13 residues long. Trimming took 0 bases from V and 8 from J, leaving 10 bases between them. CDR3 protein: CASSEARDEGYTF. CDR3 in DNA: TGTGCCAGCAGTGAAGCCAGGGATGAAGGCTACACCTTC.

This clone came up once. The V call is TRBV24-1, the J call TRBJ2-5, with D possibly matching TRBD1 (6 bases). Trimming cost V 9 bases and J 7 bases, with 17 bases left between them. This CDR3 has 13 amino acids. Germline-derived CDR1 and CDR2 are KGHDR and SFDVKD. CDR3 in DNA: TGTGCCACCTCTTTGGGGACATTAAGGACCCAGTACTTC. Protein: CATSLGTLRTQYF.

This chain connects TRBV7-2 to TRBJ1-6; 8 bases are a match to TRBD1. Germline values: CDR1 SGHTA, CDR2 FQGNSA. V lost 1 base, J lost 7 bases, and 3 bases stayed unmatched. The CDR3 is 15 amino acids. The CDR3 bases are TGTGCCAGCAGCTTAGGGGACAGGAGGAATTCACCCCTCCACTTT. Translated: CASSLGDRRNSPLHF. Combining the CDR3 with reference TRBV7-2 and TRBJ1-6 gives the whole variable domain GAGVSQSPSNKVTEKGKDVELRCDPISGHTALYWYRQSLGQGLEFLIYFQGNSAPDKSGLPSDRFSAERTGGSVSTLTIQRTQQEDSAVYLCASSLGDRRNSPLHFGNGTRLTVT.

The chain couples TRBV6-5 to TRBJ2-7; TRBD1 aligns across 8 bases. Germline V gives CDR1 MNHEY, CDR2 SVGAGI. V shed 6 bases and J 0 bases; nucleotides not matched to a gene: 4. This CDR3 contains 14 residues. CDR3 loop: CASSTGTGSYEQYF. The CDR3 DNA reads TGTGCCAGCAGCACCGGGACAGGCTCCTACGAGCAGTACTTC.

For the CDR3, the DNA is TGTGCCAGCAACCCACAGGGGACGACTAATGAAAAACTGTTTTTT. Translated, it gives CASNPQGTTNEKLFF. V is TRBV5-8 and J is TRBJ1-4; 7 bases match TRBD1. With V trimmed by 6 bases and J by 2 bases, 7 bases remained unmatched. The CDR3 runs to 15 residues. The V gene's germline CDR1 is SGHTS and CDR2 YDEGEE.

In nucleotides, the CDR3 is TGTGCCAGCAGGCTTAGAAGGGACACCCCTAACTATGGCTACACCTTC. Its protein product is CASRLRRDTPNYGYTF. The genes are TRBV11-2 and TRBJ1-2; tentative D call: TRBD1 (6 bases). This CDR3 is built from 16 residues. CDR1 SGHAT and CDR2 FQNNGV come from the germline V gene. Trimming removed 6 bases at V and 0 bases at J, with 17 bases between.

The CDR3 region is CASSLGWDRGGGTDTQYF. As DNA, the CDR3 is TGTGCCAGCAGCTTGGGTTGGGACAGGGGCGGTGGCACAGATACGCAGTATTTT. The rearrangement joins TRBV5-4 to TRBJ2-3; 10 nucleotides line up with TRBD1. Looked up from germline, CDR1 is SGHNT and CDR2 is YYREEE (reference sequence). Trimming cost V 0 bases and J 1 base; bases outside gene matches: 8. This CDR3 has 18 residues. Together with reference TRBV5-4 and TRBJ2-3, the CDR3 gives the full variable domain: ETGVTQSPTHLIKTRGQQVTLRCSSQSGHNTVSWYQQALGQGPQFIFQYYREEENGRGNFPPRFSGLQFPNYSSELNVNALELDDSALYLCASSLGWDRGGGTDTQYFGPGTRLTVL.

The chain is built from TRBV10-2 and TRBJ1-2; 7 bases fit TRBD1. The CDR3 has 14 amino acids. Germline V lookup: CDR1 WSHSY, CDR2 SAAADI. V was pared by 6 bases and J by 3 bases, with 7 bases of the junction left unmatched. CDR3 in amino acids: CASSTGATDYGYTF. DNA for the CDR3: TGCGCCAGCAGCACAGGGGCGACGGACTATGGCTACACCTTC.

This chain uses TRBV6-1 with TRBJ2-5; D gene ambiguous. Germline V CDR1 and CDR2: MNHNS, SASEGT. The CDR3 spans 15 residues. V lost 3 bases and J 2 bases, leaving 13 bases between the germline ends. CDR3 amino acids: CASSDSWRQQETQYF. CDR3 bases: TGTGCCAGCAGTGACAGTTGGCGGCAACAAGAGACCCAGTACTTC.

The genes are TRBV7-3 and TRBJ1-3; D call uncertain. Germline CDR1 SGHTA, CDR2 FQGTGA. This CDR3 is built from 13 residues. Trimming took off 1 base at V and 4 bases at J, with 5 bases between the two ends. The CDR3 is CASSLNSGNTIYF. The CDR3 DNA follows: TGTGCCAGCAGCTTAAATAGCGGAAACACCATATATTTT.

The chain is built from TRBV5-1 and TRBJ1-3; a weak D match, TRBD1 (5 bases). The V and J ends lost 5 bases and 0 bases respectively, with 9 bases between them. CDR3 length: 14 amino acids. Germline V gene lookup returns CDR1 SGHRS and CDR2 YFSETQ. The CDR3 reads CASRRTGSGNTIYF. The CDR3 DNA reads as TGCGCCAGCAGGCGTACAGGCTCTGGAAACACCATATATTTT.

V gene TRBV4-1 combines with J gene TRBJ2-1; 12 nucleotides match TRBD2. V was clipped by 1 base and J by 5 bases; unmatched bases: 9. This CDR3 has 18 amino acids. Per the germline V gene, CDR1 is MGHRA and CDR2 is YSYEKL. CDR3 DNA: TGCGCCAGCAGCCAAGGAAGGCTAGCGGGGGGGAAGAACAATGAGCAGTTCTTC. This codes for CASSQGRLAGGKNNEQFF.

The chain recombines TRBV19 with TRBJ2-5; no firm D call. This CDR3 has 14 residues. The germline V and J ends were trimmed by 5 bases and 1 base, with 11 bases remaining between them. The germline gives CDR1 LNHDA, CDR2 SQIVND (reference sequence). CDR3 amino acids: CASSQLGSQETQYF. CDR3 in DNA: TGTGCCAGTAGTCAACTGGGCAGCCAAGAGACCCAGTACTTC.

The chain is built from TRBV9 and TRBJ2-3, with TRBD2 matching 8 bases. The V gene end was trimmed by 0 bases and the J gene end by 5 bases; junction bases not matched to a gene: 5. The CDR3 contains 15 residues. Germline V lookup: CDR1 SGDLS, CDR2 YYNGEE. CDR3 sequence (DNA): TGTGCCAGCAGCGTAGTTCGGGGGGGCAGAGATACGCAGTATTTT. This sequence encodes CASSVVRGGRDTQYF.

This sequence joins TRBV5-1 and TRBJ2-7; 7 nucleotides align to TRBD1. V lost 3 bases, J lost 5 bases, and 11 bases stayed unmatched. The CDR3 consists of 15 residues. Germline V gene lookup returns CDR1 SGHRS and CDR2 YFSETQ. CDR3 amino acids: CASSSLQGNVDEQYF. DNA of the CDR3: TGCGCCAGCAGCTCCCTACAGGGGAACGTGGACGAGCAGTACTTC.

The J gene is TRBJ2-7, the V gene TRBV28, with 9 positions matching TRBD2. The V segment lost 8 bases and the J segment 0 bases; nucleotides outside the gene matches: 8. Germline assignment: CDR1 MDHEN and CDR2 SYDVKM. The length of the CDR3 is 15 residues. Written as DNA, the CDR3 is TGTGCCAGCCTGAGCGGGGGGACGAGCTCCTACGAGCAGTACTTC. Protein product: CASLSGGTSSYEQYF.

This clone showed up just a few times. The chain combines TRBV4-1 with TRBJ2-2, with D hard to call. Trimming removed 4 bases at V and 0 bases at J, with 12 bases between. Germline CDR1 MGHRA, CDR2 YSYEKL. The CDR3 runs 16 residues. This chain's CDR3 is CASSPLAFANTGELFF. As DNA, the CDR3 is TGCGCCAGCAGCCCGCTGGCATTCGCGAACACCGGGGAGCTGTTTTTT.